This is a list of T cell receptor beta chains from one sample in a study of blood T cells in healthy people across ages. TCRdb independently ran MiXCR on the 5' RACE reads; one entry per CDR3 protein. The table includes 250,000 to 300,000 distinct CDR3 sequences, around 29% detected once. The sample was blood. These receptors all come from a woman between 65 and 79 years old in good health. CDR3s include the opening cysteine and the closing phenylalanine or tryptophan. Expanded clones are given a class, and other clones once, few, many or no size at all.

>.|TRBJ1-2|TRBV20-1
CSAQTHQGGYTF
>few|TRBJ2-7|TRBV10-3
CAISGGYEQYF
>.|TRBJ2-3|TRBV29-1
CSVDYSTDTQYF
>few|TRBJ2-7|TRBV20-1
CSAGDIAGGYEQYF
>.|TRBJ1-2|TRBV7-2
CASSLALDYGYTF
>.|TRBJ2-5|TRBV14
CASSQGGLAGGETQYF
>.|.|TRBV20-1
CSARVPGGVDNEQFF
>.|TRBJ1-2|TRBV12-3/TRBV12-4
CASSYRGINYGYTF
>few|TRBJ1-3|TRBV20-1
CSATTTGNTIYF
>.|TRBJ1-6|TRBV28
CAIRSGTANSPLHF
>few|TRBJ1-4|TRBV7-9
CASSSYRATNEKLFF
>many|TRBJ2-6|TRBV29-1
CSVGQGAGANVLTF
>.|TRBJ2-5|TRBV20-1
CSANTGTSGDRETQYF
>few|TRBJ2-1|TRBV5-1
CASSLGGTVYNEQFF
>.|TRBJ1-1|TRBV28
CASRLSGAMNTEAFF
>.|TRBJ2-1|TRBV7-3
CASSLGTSVHEQFF
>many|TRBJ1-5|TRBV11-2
CASSLDLSGQGSSFSNQPQHF
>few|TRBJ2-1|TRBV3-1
CASSLASGYNEQFF
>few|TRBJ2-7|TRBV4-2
CASSQDVIRREQYF
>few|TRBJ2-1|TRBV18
CASSPGQLSYNEQFF
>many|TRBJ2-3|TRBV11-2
CASSLGLAGGTDTQYF
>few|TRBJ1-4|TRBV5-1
CASSTGGADEKLFF
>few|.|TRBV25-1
CASSESSAHYEQYF
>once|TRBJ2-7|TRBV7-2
CASSLGAFPYEQYF
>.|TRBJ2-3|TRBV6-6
CASSYSTRRGDTQYF
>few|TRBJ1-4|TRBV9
CASTTGLFGEKLFF
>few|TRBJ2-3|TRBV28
CASLSTDTQYF
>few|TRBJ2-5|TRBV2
CASSPWTGGETQYF
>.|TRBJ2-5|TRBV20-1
CSASWGRPARSEETQYF
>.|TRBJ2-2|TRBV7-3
CASSLNSPDATGELFF
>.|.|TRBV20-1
CSARGSQGGEQFF
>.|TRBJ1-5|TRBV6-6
CASSQLGNQPQHF
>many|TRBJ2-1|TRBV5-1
CASSPGGPRGNEQFF
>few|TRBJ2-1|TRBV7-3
CASSLSAGARNEQFF
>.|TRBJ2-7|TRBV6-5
CASTSVGRLSEQYF
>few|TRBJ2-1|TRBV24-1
CATSEGLAGTYNEQFF
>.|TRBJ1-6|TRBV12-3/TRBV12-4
CASSSAGLNNSPLHF
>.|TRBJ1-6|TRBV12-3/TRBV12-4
CASSLFRDSPLHF
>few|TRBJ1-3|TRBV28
CASRPIDRTGNTIYF
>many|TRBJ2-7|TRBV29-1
CSVKYVAGPQYEQYF
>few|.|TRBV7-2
CASSLEGQGAHEQYF
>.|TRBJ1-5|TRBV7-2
CASSLVAGGNQPQHF
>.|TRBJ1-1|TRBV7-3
CASSLGAGNTEAFF